These 10 T cell receptor beta chains were all obtained from the same sample, sequenced in a study of CD4+ T cells in melanoma. Sequenced by immunoSEQ multiplex PCR; TCRdb stores in-frame clones only, minus some. The data show about 6,600 clones, approximately 70% seen once. Sequenced sample: cells from a culture (not recorded whether cultured in vitro). The receptor source for this set is a human donor with melanoma.

The chain recombines TRBV5-8 with TRBJ1-1; 10 bases agree with TRBD1. The ends lost 9 bases at V and 6 bases at J; junction bases unmatched: 14. This CDR3 has 15 amino acids. Germline CDR1 and CDR2: SGHTS and YDEGEE. The CDR3 DNA reads TGTGCCATTCCGGGGGACAGGGGAATGGGCGCTGAAGCTTTCTTT. Its protein is CAIPGDRGMGAEAFF.

The chain recombines TRBV29-1 with TRBJ2-5; 8 bases are a match to TRBD2. The germline gives CDR1 SQVTM, CDR2 ANQGSEA. The CDR3 has 14 residues. Unmatched junction bases numbered 8, after V lost 6 bases and J lost 2 bases. CDR3 sequence reads: CSVGLRGGQETQYF. DNA of the CDR3: TGCAGCGTGGGGTTACGGGGGGGACAAGAGACCCAGTACTTC.

This chain joins TRBV24-1 and TRBJ2-3, with D perhaps TRBD2 (6 bases). The germline V gene has CDR1 KGHDR and CDR2 SFDVKD. CDR3 size: 17 residues. V lost 4 bases and J 5 bases, leaving 21 bases between the germline ends. Here the CDR3 reads CATSEGVRDSAVDTQYF. CDR3 DNA: TGTGCCACCAGTGAAGGGGTACGGGACTCCGCGGTAGATACGCAGTATTTT.

The chain uses TRBV19 and TRBJ2-3; TRBD2 matches 12 bases. CDR3 length: 20 amino acids. Trimming cost V 4 bases and J 2 bases; bases outside gene matches: 16. Germline values: CDR1 LNHDA, CDR2 SQIVND (reference sequence). CDR3 sequence: CASSRTSGEIVTRNTDTQYF. CDR3 DNA: TGTGCCAGTAGTAGGACTAGCGGGGAGATTGTCACTCGAAACACAGATACGCAGTATTTT.

In this sample, this clone turned up a few times. V and J are TRBV28 and TRBJ2-7; 7 bases are shared with TRBD2. V shed 3 bases, J shed 3 bases, and the junction held 5 bases outside the gene matches. Germline CDR1 and CDR2: MDHEN and SYDVKM. CDR3 length equals 14 residues. The CDR3, as DNA: TGTGCCAGCAGTTTGGCGGGCGGGGGCTACGAGCAGTACTTC. Amino acids: CASSLAGGGYEQYF.

The chain combines TRBV19 with TRBJ1-5, with D tentatively TRBD1 (6 bases). Germline assignment: CDR1 LNHDA and CDR2 SQIVND (reference sequence). CDR3 size: 17 residues. V lost 3 bases and J 6 bases, leaving 21 bases between the germline ends. The CDR3 is CASSIISGGRFGQPQHF. The CDR3 DNA follows: TGTGCCAGTAGTATCATTTCCGGGGGGCGTTTCGGTCAGCCCCAGCATTTT. The full variable domain, in which reference TRBV19 and TRBJ1-5 provide the parts outside the CDR3, is DGGITQSPKYLFRKEGQNVTLSCEQNLNHDAMYWYRQDPGQGLRLIYYSQIVNDFQKGDIAEGYSVSREKKESFPLTVTSAQKNPTAFYLCASSIISGGRFGQPQHFGDGTRLSIL.

This clone was picked up a small number of times. The chain couples TRBV7-3 to TRBJ2-1; D is unresolved. The germline V and J ends were trimmed by 4 bases and 0 bases, with 13 bases remaining between them. Germline values: CDR1 SGHTA, CDR2 FQGTGA. CDR3 length: 16 amino acids. This CDR3 is CASSSGVSSSYNEQFF. CDR3 in DNA: TGTGCCAGCAGCTCAGGCGTTTCGAGCTCCTACAATGAGCAGTTCTTC.

The chain has TRBV25-1 and TRBJ2-7; D is uncertain. Germline V lookup: CDR1 MGHDK, CDR2 SYGVNS. Trimming stripped 2 bases from V and 2 bases from J, with 7 bases between. The CDR3 has 13 amino acids. CDR3 protein: CASSELGTYEQYF. The CDR3 DNA is TGTGCCAGCAGTGAACTAGGAACCTACGAGCAGTACTTC.

The chain carries TRBV10-2 and TRBJ1-3; 8 bases line up with TRBD1. Germline V gene data show CDR1 as WSHSY and CDR2 as SAAADI. J lost 1 base, V lost 7 bases, and 6 bases had no gene match. The CDR3 spans 15 residues. This CDR3 is CASKEGQGSGNTIYF. CDR3 nucleotide sequence: TGCGCCAGCAAGGAAGGACAGGGATCTGGAAACACCATATATTTT.

The rearrangement links TRBV28 to TRBJ2-3; TRBD2 agrees at 8 bases. The trim removed 3 bases at V and 1 base at J, leaving 9 bases unmatched. Germline CDR1 is MDHEN and CDR2 is SYDVKM. The CDR3 runs to 17 residues. The CDR3 coding sequence is TGTGCCAGCAGTTTGGTAGCGGGGATTCAGGGCACAGATACGCAGTATTTT. This translates into CASSLVAGIQGTDTQYF. The entire variable domain, with the rest obtained from reference TRBV28 and TRBJ2-3, is as follows: DVKVTQSSRYLVKRTGEKVFLECVQDMDHENMFWYRQDPGLGLRLIYFSYDVKMKEKGDIPEGYSVSREKKERFSLILESASTNQTSMYLCASSLVAGIQGTDTQYFGPGTRLTVL.